Only one count was recorded for the clone carrying this TCR beta chain. Here immunoSEQ multiplex PCR was the method, and the copy in TCRdb shows in-frame clones only, minus some. The sample holds around 52,000 clones, approximately 90% seen once. These data come from a study of control samples from healthy donors and cancer patients. The sequence came from a man aged 30 to 39 with colorectal cancer. Sequencing was done on a sample of PBMCs.

This CDR3 reads CASTGGLAGAPNTGELFF. In DNA, the CDR3 is TGTGCCTCGACCGGGGGTTTAGCGGGGGCGCCGAACACCGGGGAGCTGTTTTTT. This chain connects TRBV5-6 to TRBJ2-2, with TRBD2 matching over 9 bases. The CDR3 is 18 residues long. J lost 0 bases, V lost 10 bases, and 16 bases had no gene match. CDR1 is SGHDT, CDR2 YYEEEE, per germline.